This T cell receptor beta chain was sequenced in a study of cytomegalovirus exposure and HLA in healthy donors (dated by TCRdb to about 2017). Context from the whole study: According to an earlier analysis of 587 of the donors, about 170 million T cells yielded over 90 million unique TCR beta sequences and less than 300 Gb of sequence data. Roughly 300 gigabases of sequencing data and tens of millions of unique TCR sequences were included in an early release covering roughly 600 HLA-typed donors. The genetic ancestry cluster associated with self-reported Caucasian donors included about 84% of the roughly 360 genotyped donors. The aim of the study was to test whether cataloging public T cell receptors could identify signatures of past pathogen exposure. The T cell repertoires of 666 subjects were profiled by immunosequencing and related to cytomegalovirus serostatus. Besides the first cohort of more than 650 subjects, a separate validation cohort made up of roughly 120 different subjects was used. To predict cytomegalovirus infection status, the study combined high-throughput TCR immunosequencing, statistical association of individual TCRs with disease status, and machine learning. A later analysis re-analyzed previously published TCR beta repertoires from roughly 690 donors and added high-resolution HLA genotyping to study TCR occurrence patterns. The later analysis used no new phenotypic data to find candidate immune exposures, relying instead on TCR beta sequences and their occurrence across donors. An earlier analysis of fewer than 700 of the donors applied high-throughput TCR beta sequencing to assess whether each TCR beta V gene segment acted as functional or pseudogenic. Donor age, sex, ethnicity and CMV serostatus were compiled alongside the repertoire data. A later genetic analysis took genome-wide SNP genotypes for about three fifths of the 666 donors and used that subset as a discovery cohort. Every repertoire in the discovery cohort had been generated on one and the same sequencing platform. Both class I and class II loci were covered by HLA typing, at four-digit resolution. Typing coverage differed by locus: A, B, C, DRB1 and DQB1 were typed in about 629-630 donors, DQA1 in 522, DPA1 in nearly 610, and DPB1 in roughly 450. Roughly 5 DR-DQ haplotypes were handled as single units for association and clustering, since linkage in the cohort was strong. Across 300 to 500 genotyped donors of the cohort, an average of about 240,000 unique TCR beta nucleotide sequences per donor were sequenced, and roughly 18% of those sequences were non-productive.

Inclusive of the bounding cysteine and phenylalanine, the CDR3 is 14 residues long. Only CDR3 DNA remains: 42 bases, in frame from the first base. V was cut back by 0 bases and J by 4 bases, leaving a gap of 7 bases between them. The germline V gene (reference sequence) supplies CDR1 SGHNT and CDR2 YYREEE. Study-wide conclusions, independent of this receptor: A cluster of highly shared sequence variants was judged likely to be a technical artifact of the sequencing pipeline. A further reported finding was that TCR beta sequences accurately predicted the HLA-A and HLA-B alleles for most subjects in the first cohort. Most TCR sequences were observed very rarely across donors, whereas some public TCRs were present in many individuals. In a later analysis, the rate of TCR association differed among HLA loci, with DRB1 alleles having the most associated TCRs and HLA-C alleles having the fewest. A later analysis associated about 17,000 TCR beta sequences with specific HLA alleles at a false discovery rate of 0.05. Because counts were too low, around 17 rarely observed V segments, including chromosome 9 orphons, were left out of the earlier analysis of 587 of the donors. Correlated functional status among segregating V segments might reflect linkage disequilibrium, but an unknown experimental factor could not be ruled out. According to a later genetic analysis, donors in an Asian-associated ancestry cluster had fewer N-insertions in productive TCRs than the approximately 700-donor mean. It was suggested by the authors that the approach could potentially be generalized to other disease states and immunological phenotypes. In a later analysis, several top co-occurrence clusters were reported to appear linked to parvovirus B19, influenza, CMV and Epstein-Barr virus. Because HLA typing was missing for some donors at each locus, association tests included only the typed subset. Presence/absence analyses assumed roughly uniform sequencing depth across donors, an assumption that may not hold. The cohort was sequenced for TCR beta chains only, and without alpha or paired-chain data the features that could be detected were limited. The classifier was reported to diagnose cytomegalovirus status with high specificity and sensitivity in both the original and validation cohorts. An earlier analysis of approximately 530 of the donors showed that most TCR beta V segments appeared in productive rearrangements either about 87% or about 30% of the time, which broadly matched IMGT annotations. When HLA alleles, especially DR and DQ, strongly co-occurred, TCR associations were difficult to assign to individual alleles. V-gene and J-gene trimming of TCR beta chains was associated with a missense DCLRE1C variant in a later genetic analysis, and the association was replicated in an independent cohort. Because the 87-base-pair reads could not distinguish some IMGT-functional V segments, including TRBV6-2 and TRBV6-3, those segments were excluded. A few of the identified cytomegalovirus-associated TCR beta chains were confirmed in vitro to be specific for cytomegalovirus antigens. Most CMV-associated TCR beta chains appeared to be HLA-restricted in a later analysis, and the HLA associations seemed to be driven largely by CMV exposure. For the cohort, immune exposure information was limited to CMV serostatus. In a later analysis, HLA-associated TCR beta chains were found to be more clonally expanded and to have lower generation probabilities than equally common non-associated chains. A total of 164 TCR beta chains were listed by the study as associated with cytomegalovirus.

The cohort consisted of 666 healthy bone marrow donors. At the time of sampling, every cohort member was nominally healthy, though immune exposures that went unrecorded were likely present. The donor tested CMV seropositive and was one of the 289 seropositive cohort members. A peripheral blood sample was provided by each donor, and peripheral blood mononuclear cells were used for TCR beta sequencing. The Qiagen DNeasy Blood Extraction Kit was used to extract genomic DNA from the blood cell samples. As to this clone: Its antigen has not been determined. No base qualities exist here, and no much larger clone lies one base off it.

Receptor amplification or capture employed the immunoSEQ multiplex PCR assay. For the multiplex PCR, a mixture combining 60 forward primers for TCR Vbeta segments and 13 reverse primers for TCR Jbeta segments was used. Amplification of the CDR3 region of rearranged TCR beta genes was performed with a multiplex PCR assay on genomic DNA. The amplified TCR beta libraries were sequenced on the Illumina HiSeq System as 87-base-pair reads. As for how the authors treated the data: In a later analysis, some 80 million unique TCR beta chains were counted across the 650 to 750 repertoires, and roughly 11 million of these chains were shared by at least two donors. A nearest-neighbor algorithm error-corrected the raw reads and collapsed the reads into unique sequences, merging closely related sequences to remove PCR and sequencing errors. CDR3 sequences were aligned to IMGT reference sequences to assign V, D and J gene segments. For a sequence to be retained, at least a six-nucleotide match to both a V gene segment and a J gene segment was required. Rearrangements were called productive when the CDR3 lacked stop codons and stayed in frame with V and J; all others were non-productive. Following IMGT convention, CDR3 was defined as the stretch from the second conserved V-encoded cysteine up to the conserved J-encoded phenylalanine. Sequences without an unambiguous match to a single V gene segment were excluded from the earlier analysis of 450 to 750 of the donors. In an earlier analysis of almost 600 of the donors, a V segment was called functional when productive rearrangements were above 56.7%, and segregating when the standard deviation between donors exceeded 5%. A statistical classification framework was built to diagnose cytomegalovirus status from the catalog of TCR beta chain sequences. V and J gene assignment, in a later analysis, came from comparing TCR nucleotide sequences with IMGT/GENE-DB human TR gene sequences. The TCRdist pipeline was used in a later analysis to assign CDR3 sequences and most-parsimonious VDJ recombination scenarios. In a later analysis, each TCR beta chain was defined by its CDR3 amino acid sequence together with its V-gene family, and reads lacking a unique V-gene family were excluded. A later analysis removed several hundred highly shared, low-generation-probability nucleotide sequences to deal with suspected cross-contamination and a sequencing artifact. For each public chain, a later analysis derived a clonal expansion index from normalized ranks of inferred template counts within each repertoire. In a later analysis, generation probabilities were computed with a VDJ recombination model fitted to out-of-frame rearrangements, and the resulting probabilities were checked against IGoR. In a later analysis, hypergeometric tests were used to score TCR-TCR, TCR-HLA and TCR-CMV co-occurrence, with a repertoire-size bias correction applied to TCR pairs. A later analysis estimated false discovery rates by permuting HLA or CMV assignments 20 times. In a later analysis, co-occurring TCRs were grouped using DBSCAN, with TCRdist sequence similarity added in when clustering inside HLA-allele-positive subsets. For co-occurrence clustering, repertoires with fewer than 30,000 or more than 120,000 public chains were excluded, along with roughly 5 repertoires with anomalous nucleotide sharing. TCRdb stores this immuneACCESS table with in-frame sequences only. Part of the clones is absent; in the studies checked, under half of the shortfall reflects unresolved V genes, and no reason is known for the rest. V and J calls and clone size are as listed in that table; D and trimming were resolved from the DNA. Recorded for this sample are around 170,000 clones; around four fifths of them occurred a single time. Over 2% of the sample belongs to the ten largest clones.

Sequencing input: PBMCs. The source is a woman aged 45-65 years in good health and CMV-seropositive. The chain is encoded by TRBV5-4 joined to TRBJ1-4; possibly the D gene is TRBD1, per 5 matching bases. The nucleotide sequence reads as follows: TGTGCCAGCAGCTTGGGACAGAATAATGAAAAACTGTTTTTT. Its translation reads: CASSLGQNNEKLFF.